The rows below give T cell receptor beta chains drawn from one sample of a study of T cells after yellow fever vaccination. TCRdb used MiXCR to reprocess the 5' RACE reads, holding one entry per CDR3 protein. The sample includes some 260,000 distinct CDR3 sequences, around 4.9% of them seen just once. Specimen: CD4+ T cells sorted from PBMCs, collected on the day of the yellow fever booster vaccination. These receptor sequences come from a man between 18 and 29 years old who received the YFV17D yellow fever vaccine. CDR3s include the opening cysteine and the closing phenylalanine or tryptophan. The order of the fields is clone size, D gene, V gene, J gene, CDR3 protein, CDR3 DNA. A D gene is named only where the DNA matches it firmly. Part of the rows lack a size; the others show once, few, many or a class for expanded clones.

abundance: few
d_gene: TRBD2
v_gene: TRBV7-9
j_gene: TRBJ2-5
CDR3aa: CASSGRGGGETQYF
CDR3nt: TGTGCCAGCAGCGGCCGCGGGGGGGGAGAGACCCAGTACTTC

abundance: NA
d_gene: NA
v_gene: TRBV30
j_gene: TRBJ1-2
CDR3aa: CAWSADSDYGYTF
CDR3nt: TGTGCCTGGAGTGCCGACAGCGACTATGGCTACACCTTC

abundance: many
d_gene: TRBD1
v_gene: TRBV6-5
j_gene: TRBJ1-5
CDR3aa: CASSEDRDQPQHF
CDR3nt: TGTGCCAGCAGCGAGGACAGGGATCAGCCCCAGCATTTT

abundance: NA
d_gene: NA
v_gene: TRBV19
j_gene: TRBJ1-4
CDR3aa: CASSISRDEKLFF
CDR3nt: TGTGCCAGTAGTATTTCCCGGGACGAAAAACTGTTTTTT

abundance: NA
d_gene: NA
v_gene: TRBV6-5
j_gene: TRBJ2-3
CDR3aa: CASSYDKGRTDTQYF
CDR3nt: TGTGCCAGCAGTTACGATAAGGGAAGGACAGATACGCAGTATTTT

abundance: NA
d_gene: TRBD2
v_gene: TRBV11-2
j_gene: TRBJ2-3
CDR3aa: CASSFSGGPSTQYF
CDR3nt: TGTGCCAGCAGCTTTAGCGGGGGCCCAAGTACGCAGTATTTT

abundance: few
d_gene: NA
v_gene: TRBV5-1
j_gene: TRBJ2-5
CDR3aa: CASSDPSEVQTQYF
CDR3nt: TGCGCCAGCAGTGACCCCTCCGAGGTTCAGACCCAGTACTTC

abundance: few
d_gene: NA
v_gene: TRBV5-1
j_gene: TRBJ2-6
CDR3aa: CASSLPQGGANVLTF
CDR3nt: TGCGCCAGCAGCTTGCCTCAGGGGGGGGCCAACGTCCTGACTTTC

abundance: many
d_gene: NA
v_gene: TRBV10-3
j_gene: TRBJ2-5
CDR3aa: CAISGTGEETQYF
CDR3nt: TGTGCCATCAGTGGGACGGGGGAAGAGACCCAGTACTTC

abundance: NA
d_gene: NA
v_gene: TRBV30
j_gene: TRBJ1-5
CDR3aa: CAWSGGLSNQPQHF
CDR3nt: TGTGCCTGGAGTGGGGGACTTAGCAATCAGCCCCAGCATTTT

abundance: NA
d_gene: NA
v_gene: TRBV6-6
j_gene: TRBJ1-4
CDR3aa: CASSYSIQDHNEKLFF
CDR3nt: TGTGCCAGCAGTTACTCGATTCAGGACCATAATGAAAAACTGTTTTTT

abundance: many
d_gene: NA
v_gene: TRBV7-2
j_gene: TRBJ1-2
CDR3aa: CASSLDAGFGYGYTF
CDR3nt: TGTGCCAGCAGCTTAGATGCGGGATTCGGCTATGGCTACACCTTC

abundance: many
d_gene: NA
v_gene: TRBV21-1
j_gene: TRBJ1-6
CDR3aa: CASVLGQARDSPLHF
CDR3nt: TGTGCCAGCGTCCTAGGACAGGCTCGGGATTCACCCCTCCACTTT

abundance: few
d_gene: TRBD1
v_gene: TRBV20-1
j_gene: TRBJ1-5
CDR3aa: CSAWQGADQPQHF
CDR3nt: TGCAGTGCTTGGCAGGGGGCTGATCAGCCCCAGCATTTT

abundance: many
d_gene: TRBD1
v_gene: TRBV4-3
j_gene: TRBJ1-6
CDR3aa: CASSQTGAKGISPLHF
CDR3nt: TGCGCCAGCAGCCAGACAGGGGCCAAAGGAATTTCACCCCTCCACTTT

abundance: NA
d_gene: TRBD1
v_gene: TRBV5-4
j_gene: TRBJ1-2
CDR3aa: CASSLSQGAGYTF
CDR3nt: TGTGCCAGCAGCTTGTCTCAGGGGGCAGGCTACACCTTC

abundance: few
d_gene: NA
v_gene: TRBV9
j_gene: TRBJ2-3
CDR3aa: CASSVGGSPHTQYF
CDR3nt: TGTGCCAGCAGCGTAGGAGGGAGTCCCCATACGCAGTATTTT

abundance: few
d_gene: NA
v_gene: TRBV4-2
j_gene: TRBJ2-7
CDR3aa: CASSSIDVYEQYF
CDR3nt: TGTGCCAGCAGTTCGATCGACGTTTACGAGCAGTACTTC

abundance: NA
d_gene: NA
v_gene: TRBV5-1
j_gene: TRBJ2-5
CDR3aa: CASSLGVLQETQYF
CDR3nt: TGCGCCAGCAGCTTGGGGGTCCTCCAAGAGACCCAGTACTTC

abundance: few
d_gene: NA
v_gene: TRBV27
j_gene: TRBJ2-1
CDR3aa: CASSLYLGNNEQFF
CDR3nt: TGTGCCAGCAGTTTATATCTCGGAAACAATGAGCAGTTCTTC

abundance: many
d_gene: NA
v_gene: TRBV11-2
j_gene: TRBJ2-3
CDR3aa: CASSPVDTQYF
CDR3nt: TGTGCCAGCAGCCCCGTGGATACGCAGTATTTT

abundance: many
d_gene: TRBD1
v_gene: TRBV5-1
j_gene: TRBJ1-1
CDR3aa: CASSLTGVDTEAFF
CDR3nt: TGCGCCAGCAGCCTTACAGGGGTGGACACTGAAGCTTTCTTT

abundance: many
d_gene: TRBD1
v_gene: TRBV4-1
j_gene: TRBJ2-6
CDR3aa: CASSQGRQGASGANVLTF
CDR3nt: TGCGCCAGCAGCCAAGGGAGACAGGGGGCATCTGGGGCCAACGTCCTGACTTTC

abundance: few
d_gene: TRBD1
v_gene: TRBV11-1
j_gene: TRBJ1-1
CDR3aa: CASSLNRGNTEAFF
CDR3nt: TGTGCCAGCAGCCTGAACAGGGGGAACACTGAAGCTTTCTTT

abundance: many
d_gene: NA
v_gene: TRBV7-2
j_gene: TRBJ2-5
CDR3aa: CASSQTYRGALETQYF
CDR3nt: TGTGCCAGCAGCCAAACGTATCGGGGGGCATTAGAGACCCAGTACTTC

abundance: many
d_gene: NA
v_gene: TRBV21-1
j_gene: TRBJ2-3
CDR3aa: CASSIWQGDRTDTQYF
CDR3nt: TGTGCCAGCAGCATCTGGCAGGGGGACCGCACAGATACGCAGTATTTT

abundance: few
d_gene: NA
v_gene: TRBV5-5
j_gene: TRBJ1-2
CDR3aa: CASSFVDRLYGYTF
CDR3nt: TGTGCCAGCAGCTTCGTGGACAGACTCTATGGCTACACCTTC

abundance: few
d_gene: NA
v_gene: TRBV29-1
j_gene: TRBJ1-4
CDR3aa: CSVEEGDNEKLFF
CDR3nt: TGCAGCGTTGAAGAGGGGGATAATGAAAAACTGTTTTTT

abundance: NA
d_gene: NA
v_gene: TRBV5-1
j_gene: TRBJ2-3
CDR3aa: CASSLDPGTGTQYF
CDR3nt: TGCGCCAGCAGCTTGGACCCGGGAACGGGTACGCAGTATTTT

abundance: NA
d_gene: NA
v_gene: TRBV12-5
j_gene: TRBJ1-5
CDR3aa: CASGPGHVLHQPQHF
CDR3nt: TGTGCTAGTGGACCAGGACATGTCCTCCATCAGCCCCAGCATTTT

abundance: few
d_gene: NA
v_gene: TRBV27
j_gene: TRBJ2-3
CDR3aa: CASSQDYLGTDTQYF
CDR3nt: TGTGCCAGCAGCCAGGACTACCTGGGGACAGATACGCAGTATTTT

abundance: few
d_gene: TRBD1
v_gene: TRBV11-3
j_gene: TRBJ2-1
CDR3aa: CASSPGNRGEQFF
CDR3nt: TGTGCCAGCAGTCCGGGGAACAGGGGCGAGCAGTTCTTC